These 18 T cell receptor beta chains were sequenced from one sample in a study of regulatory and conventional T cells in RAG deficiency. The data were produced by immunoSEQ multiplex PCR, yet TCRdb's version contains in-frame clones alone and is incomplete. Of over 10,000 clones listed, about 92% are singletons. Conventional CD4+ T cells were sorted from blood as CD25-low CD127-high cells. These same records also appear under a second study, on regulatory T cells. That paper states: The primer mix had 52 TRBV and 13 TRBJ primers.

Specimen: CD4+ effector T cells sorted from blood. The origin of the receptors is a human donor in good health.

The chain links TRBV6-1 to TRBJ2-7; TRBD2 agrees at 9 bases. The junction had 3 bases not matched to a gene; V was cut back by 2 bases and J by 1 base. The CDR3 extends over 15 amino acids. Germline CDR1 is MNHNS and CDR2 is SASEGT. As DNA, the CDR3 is TGTGCCAGCAGTGAAATTAGCGGGAGTTCCTACGAGCAGTACTTC. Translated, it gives CASSEISGSSYEQYF.

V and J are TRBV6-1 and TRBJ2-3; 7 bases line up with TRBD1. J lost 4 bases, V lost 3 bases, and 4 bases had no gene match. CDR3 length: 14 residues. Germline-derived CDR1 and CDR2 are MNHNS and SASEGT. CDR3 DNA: TGTGCCAGCAGTGATCGAGGGGGCCCAGATACGCAGTATTTT. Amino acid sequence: CASSDRGGPDTQYF.

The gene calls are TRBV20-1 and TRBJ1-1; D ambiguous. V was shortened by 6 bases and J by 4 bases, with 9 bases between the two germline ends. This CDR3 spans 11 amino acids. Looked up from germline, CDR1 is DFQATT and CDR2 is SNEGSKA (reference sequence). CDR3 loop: CSAPPVTEAFF. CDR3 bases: TGCAGTGCCCCTCCGGTCACTGAAGCTTTCTTT.

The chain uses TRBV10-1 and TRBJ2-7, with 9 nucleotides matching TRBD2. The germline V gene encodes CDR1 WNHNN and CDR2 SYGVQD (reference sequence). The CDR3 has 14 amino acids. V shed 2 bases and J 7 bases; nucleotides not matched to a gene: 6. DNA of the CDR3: TGCGCCAGCAGTGAGGCGGGGGGGCCCTTTGAGCAGTACTTC. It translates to CASSEAGGPFEQYF.

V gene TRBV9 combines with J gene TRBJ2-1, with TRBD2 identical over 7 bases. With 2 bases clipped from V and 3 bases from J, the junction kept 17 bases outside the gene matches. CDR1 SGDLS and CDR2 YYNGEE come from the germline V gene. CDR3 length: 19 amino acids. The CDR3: CASSVTIAEIGDYYNEQFF. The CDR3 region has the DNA TGTGCCAGCAGCGTGACGATAGCAGAGATAGGGGACTACTACAATGAGCAGTTCTTC.

CDR3 DNA: TGTGCCAGCAGAGCGACACGTCTAAACACTGAAGCTTTCTTT. This codes for CASRATRLNTEAFF. The chain recombines TRBV6-1 with TRBJ1-1; no clear D gene. Germline V gene data show CDR1 as MNHNS and CDR2 as SASEGT. The germline V and J ends were trimmed by 6 bases and 2 bases, with 13 bases remaining between them. The CDR3 spans 14 residues.

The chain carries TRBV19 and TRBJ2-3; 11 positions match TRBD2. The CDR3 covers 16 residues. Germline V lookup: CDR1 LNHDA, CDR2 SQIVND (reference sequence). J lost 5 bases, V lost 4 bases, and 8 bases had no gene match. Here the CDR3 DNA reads TGTGCCAGTAGTAGAACTAGCGGGAGCGGGGGAGATACGCAGTATTTT. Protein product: CASSRTSGSGGDTQYF.

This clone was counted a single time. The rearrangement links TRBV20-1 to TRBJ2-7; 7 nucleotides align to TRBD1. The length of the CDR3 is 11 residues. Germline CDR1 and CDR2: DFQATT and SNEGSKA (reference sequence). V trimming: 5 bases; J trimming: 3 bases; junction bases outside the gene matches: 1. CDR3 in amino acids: CSARDSYEQYF. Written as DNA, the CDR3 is TGCAGTGCTCGGGACAGCTACGAGCAGTACTTC.

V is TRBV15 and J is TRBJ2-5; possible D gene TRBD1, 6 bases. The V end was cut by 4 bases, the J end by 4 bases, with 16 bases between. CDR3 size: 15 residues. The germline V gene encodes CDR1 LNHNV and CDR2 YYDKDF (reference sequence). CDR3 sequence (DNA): TGTGCCACCAGCACTGAAGCAGGGGAGATAGAGACCCAGTACTTC. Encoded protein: CATSTEAGEIETQYF.

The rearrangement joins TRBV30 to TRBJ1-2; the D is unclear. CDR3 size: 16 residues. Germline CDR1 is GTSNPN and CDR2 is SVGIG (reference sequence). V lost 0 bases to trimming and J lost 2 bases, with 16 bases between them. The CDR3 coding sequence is TGTGCCTGGAGTGTAGGGCGCCACCGTCTAAACTATGGCTACACCTTC. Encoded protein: CAWSVGRHRLNYGYTF.

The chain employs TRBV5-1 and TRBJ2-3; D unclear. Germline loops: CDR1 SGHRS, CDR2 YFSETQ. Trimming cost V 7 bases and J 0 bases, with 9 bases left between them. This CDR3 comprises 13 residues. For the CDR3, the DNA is TGCGCCAGCGATGAAGAGAGCACAGATACGCAGTATTTT. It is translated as CASDEESTDTQYF.

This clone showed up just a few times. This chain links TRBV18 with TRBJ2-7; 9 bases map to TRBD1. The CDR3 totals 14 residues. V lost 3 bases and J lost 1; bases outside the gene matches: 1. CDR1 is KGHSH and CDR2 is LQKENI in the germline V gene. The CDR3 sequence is CASSPGQGSYEQYF. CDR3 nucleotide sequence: TGTGCCAGCTCACCGGGACAGGGATCCTACGAGCAGTACTTC. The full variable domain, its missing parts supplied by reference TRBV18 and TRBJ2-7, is NAGVMQNPRHLVRRRGQEARLRCSPMKGHSHVYWYRQLPEEGLKFMVYLQKENIIDESGMPKERFSAEFPKEGPSILRIQQVVRGDSAAYFCASSPGQGSYEQYFGPGTRLTVT.

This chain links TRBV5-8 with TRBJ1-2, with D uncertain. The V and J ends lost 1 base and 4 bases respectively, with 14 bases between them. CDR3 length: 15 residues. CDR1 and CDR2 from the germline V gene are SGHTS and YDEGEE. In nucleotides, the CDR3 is TGTGCCAGCAGCTTGAATTCAGACTCAGGCTATGGCTACACCTTC. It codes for CASSLNSDSGYGYTF.

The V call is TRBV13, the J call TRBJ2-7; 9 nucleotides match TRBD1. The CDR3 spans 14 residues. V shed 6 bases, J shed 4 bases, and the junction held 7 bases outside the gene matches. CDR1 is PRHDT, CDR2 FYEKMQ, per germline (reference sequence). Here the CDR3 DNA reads TGTGCCAGCAGGTGGAGGGACAGGGCTTACGAGCAGTACTTC. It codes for CASRWRDRAYEQYF.

CDR3 in DNA: TGTGCCAGCAGTTGGCCAGGGGGCCAGAACACTGAAGCTTTCTTT. This sequence encodes CASSWPGGQNTEAFF. The chain links TRBV28 to TRBJ1-1; the match to TRBD1 covers 8 bases. The CDR3 runs 15 residues. J lost 1 base, V lost 4 bases, and 5 bases had no gene match. The germline CDR1 and CDR2 sequences are MDHEN and SYDVKM.

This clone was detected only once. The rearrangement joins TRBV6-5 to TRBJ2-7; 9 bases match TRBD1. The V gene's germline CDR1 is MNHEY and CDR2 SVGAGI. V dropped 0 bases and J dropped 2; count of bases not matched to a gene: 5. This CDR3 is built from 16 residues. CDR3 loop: CASSYSGQGPTYEQYF. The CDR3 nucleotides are TGTGCCAGCAGTTACTCGGGACAGGGTCCCACCTACGAGCAGTACTTC.

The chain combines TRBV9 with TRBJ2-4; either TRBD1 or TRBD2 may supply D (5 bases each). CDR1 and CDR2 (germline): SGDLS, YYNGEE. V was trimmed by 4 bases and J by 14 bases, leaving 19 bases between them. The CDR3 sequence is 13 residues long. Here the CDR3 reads CASSPRPGTDEYF. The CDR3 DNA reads TGTGCCAGCAGCCCTCGCCCCGGGACCGATGAGTACTTC. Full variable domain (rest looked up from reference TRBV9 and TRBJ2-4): DSGVTQTPKHLITATGQRVTLRCSPRSGDLSVYWYQQSLDQGLQFLIQYYNGEERAKGNILERFSAQQFPDLHSELNLSSLELGDSALYFCASSPRPGTDEYFGAGTRLSVL.

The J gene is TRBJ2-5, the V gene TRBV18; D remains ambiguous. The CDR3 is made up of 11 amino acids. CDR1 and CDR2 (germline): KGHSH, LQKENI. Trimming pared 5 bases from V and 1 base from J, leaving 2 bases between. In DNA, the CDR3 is TGTGCCAGCTCAATCCAAGAGACCCAGTACTTC. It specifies CASSIQETQYF.